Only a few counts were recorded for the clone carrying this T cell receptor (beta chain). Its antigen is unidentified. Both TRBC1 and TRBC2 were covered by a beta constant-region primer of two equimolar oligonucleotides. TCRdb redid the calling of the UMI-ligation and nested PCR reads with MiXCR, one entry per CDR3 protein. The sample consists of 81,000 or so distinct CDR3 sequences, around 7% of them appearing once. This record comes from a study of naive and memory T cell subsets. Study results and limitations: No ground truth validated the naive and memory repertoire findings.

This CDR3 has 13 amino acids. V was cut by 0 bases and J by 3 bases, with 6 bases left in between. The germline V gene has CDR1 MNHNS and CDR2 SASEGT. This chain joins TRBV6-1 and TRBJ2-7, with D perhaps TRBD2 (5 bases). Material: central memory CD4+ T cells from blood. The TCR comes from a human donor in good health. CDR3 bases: TGTGCCAGCAGTGAAGCAGGGAGCTACGAGCAGTACTTC. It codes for CASSEAGSYEQYF.